Presented here are 25 T cell receptor beta chains from one specimen sequenced in a study of blood T cell repertoires in COVID-19. Sequencing used immunoSEQ multiplex PCR; TCRdb keeps in-frame clones, though not all of them. The data show about 260,000 clones, with 87% seen just once and around 1.5% held by the top ten. Sequencing used peripheral blood. Receptors were obtained from a woman aged 40 to 55 who had recovered from COVID-19.

The CDR3 spells CASSSSDRNTEAFF. CDR3 coding DNA: TGTGCCAGCAGCTCCTCGGACAGGAACACTGAAGCTTTCTTT. J is TRBJ1-1 and V is TRBV11-2; perhaps TRBD1 as D (6 bases). Germline V gene sequence: CDR1 SGHAT, CDR2 FQNNGV. This CDR3 contains 14 residues. With 4 bases removed from V and 1 base from J, the gap between germline ends came to 10 bases.

The genes are TRBV5-6 and TRBJ2-5; TRBD1 matches 8 bases. Germline CDR1 and CDR2: SGHDT and YYEEEE. The trim removed 3 bases at V and 1 base at J, leaving 5 bases unmatched. This CDR3 region has 15 residues. Here the CDR3 DNA reads TGTGCCAGCAGCTCGGACAGGGAATCCCAAGAGACCCAGTACTTC. It codes for CASSSDRESQETQYF.

V and J are TRBV5-1 and TRBJ2-1; 13 bases agree with TRBD2. The germline V gene has CDR1 SGHRS and CDR2 YFSETQ. Unmatched junction bases numbered 0, after V lost 1 base and J lost 2 bases. This CDR3 contains 16 residues. CDR3: CASSLTSGGAYNEQFF. The CDR3, as DNA: TGCGCCAGCAGCTTGACTAGCGGGGGGGCCTACAATGAGCAGTTCTTC.

V gene TRBV12-3 or TRBV12-4 combines with J gene TRBJ2-3; 8 nucleotides line up with TRBD1. The CDR3 is 12 amino acids. J lost 14 bases, V lost 4 bases, and 8 bases had no gene match. As DNA, the CDR3 is TGTGCCAGCAGTTCAGGGGGCCGTCTTCCGTATTTT. Translation gives CASSSGGRLPYF.

This chain joins TRBV11-2 and TRBJ2-1; TRBD1 might be the D (5 bases). This CDR3 has 12 amino acids. V was clipped by 5 bases and J by 6 bases, with 8 bases between them. The germline V gene has CDR1 SGHAT and CDR2 FQNNGV. As DNA, the CDR3 is TGTGCCAGCAGCCCAACAGGCAATGAGCAGTTCTTC. Translating it yields CASSPTGNEQFF.

This chain connects TRBV5-1 to TRBJ1-1, with 8 bases identical to TRBD1. The junction had 15 bases not matched to a gene; V was cut back by 0 bases and J by 5 bases. The CDR3 extends over 18 amino acids. Germline-derived CDR1 and CDR2 are SGHRS and YFSETQ. The CDR3 region has the DNA TGCGCCAGCAGCTTGGCAGGGGGCGGTAAACCCGAGAGAACTGAAGCTTTCTTT. This encodes CASSLAGGGKPERTEAFF.

The chain joins TRBV5-1 to TRBJ1-4; TRBD1 matches at 8 bases. Trimming removed 4 bases from V and 8 bases from J; junction bases left unmatched: 7. Per the germline V gene, CDR1 is SGHRS and CDR2 is YFSETQ. The length of the CDR3 is 14 residues. CDR3 bases: TGCGCCAGCAGCCCCCAGGGGGCCGGAGAAAAACTGTTTTTT. This encodes CASSPQGAGEKLFF.

The chain joins TRBV27 to TRBJ2-5; no clear D. The CDR3 runs 14 residues. Per the germline V gene, CDR1 is MNHEY and CDR2 is SMNVEV (reference sequence). With 3 bases removed from V and 7 bases from J, the gap between germline ends came to 15 bases. The CDR3 DNA is TGTGCCAGCAGTTTGTATAACAGAAGATCGACCCAGTACTTC. Protein: CASSLYNRRSTQYF.

The genes are TRBV27 and TRBJ2-1; 14 bases line up with TRBD2. This CDR3 is 19 amino acids long. Losses at the gene ends were 3 bases for V and 4 bases for J; bases not matched to a gene: 11. Germline CDR1 reads MNHEY; CDR2 reads SMNVEV (reference sequence). CDR3 region: CASSFRSGTSGGYYNEQFF. CDR3 in DNA: TGTGCCAGCAGTTTCAGAAGTGGGACTAGCGGGGGATATTACAATGAGCAGTTCTTC.

The chain joins TRBV27 to TRBJ2-5; D unclear. In germline, CDR1 is MNHEY, CDR2 SMNVEV (reference sequence). The length of the CDR3 is 13 residues. The V gene lost 3 bases and the J gene lost 4 bases, with 9 bases spanning the gap. The CDR3 here is CASSFKERETQYF. DNA for the CDR3: TGTGCCAGCAGTTTTAAAGAGCGAGAGACCCAGTACTTC.

The chain links TRBV27 to TRBJ2-3; possible D gene TRBD2, 6 bases. CDR3 length: 15 amino acids. Germline CDR1 and CDR2: MNHEY and SMNVEV (reference sequence). V was pared by 2 bases and J by 2 bases, with 11 bases between. The DNA of the CDR3 is TGTGCCAGCAGTTTACAGGGAGGCTACACAGATACGCAGTATTTT. Its translation is CASSLQGGYTDTQYF.

This chain joins TRBV7-8 and TRBJ1-4; no firm D call. CDR1 is SGHVS and CDR2 is FQNEAQ in the germline V gene. V was cut by 3 bases and J by 6 bases, with 8 bases left in between. This CDR3 is built from 13 residues. The CDR3: CASSFGVDEKLFF. CDR3 nucleotides: TGTGCCAGCAGCTTCGGGGTAGATGAAAAACTGTTTTTT.

This clone has only one observation. J is TRBJ1-1 and V is TRBV4-1; D is unclear. Germline V lookup: CDR1 MGHRA, CDR2 YSYEKL. The CDR3 has 13 amino acids. V lost 7 bases, J lost 4 bases, and 13 bases lay in between. CDR3 sequence reads: CASTPIRSTEAFF. CDR3 sequence (DNA): TGCGCCAGCACCCCGATTAGGAGCACTGAAGCTTTCTTT.

The V and J genes are TRBV6-5 and TRBJ2-2; D is possibly TRBD2 (6 bases). The CDR3 is 13 amino acids. Trimming stripped 8 bases from V and 4 bases from J, with 11 bases between. Germline-derived CDR1 and CDR2 are MNHEY and SVGAGI. In DNA, the CDR3 is TGTGCCAGCCGCGGGGTGGGCACCGGGGAGCTGTTTTTT. Its protein is CASRGVGTGELFF.

Comment on this clone: The sample contains more than one DNA sequence encoding this CDR3. V and J are TRBV5-4 and TRBJ2-5, with TRBD1 identical over 8 bases. The CDR3 consists of 14 residues. CDR1 SGHNT and CDR2 YYREEE come from the germline V gene (reference sequence). Trimming cost V 2 bases and J 1 base; bases outside gene matches: 1. CDR3 DNA: TGTGCCAGCAGCTTTGGACAGGGCCAAGAGACCCAGTACTTC. Translated, it gives CASSFGQGQETQYF. The variable domain in full, completed from reference TRBV5-4 and TRBJ2-5, reads ETGVTQSPTHLIKTRGQQVTLRCSSQSGHNTVSWYQQALGQGPQFIFQYYREEENGRGNFPPRFSGLQFPNYSSELNVNALELDDSALYLCASSFGQGQETQYFGPGTRLLVL.

V and J are TRBV11-3 and TRBJ2-3, with D maybe TRBD2 (5 bases). The CDR3 contains 16 residues. Germline V gives CDR1 SGHNT, CDR2 YENEEA. Deletions cut 5 bases from V and 3 bases from J, with 18 bases between. In DNA, the CDR3 is TGTGCCAGCAGCCCCGGACTTTCCTGGGGAACAGATACGCAGTATTTT. Protein: CASSPGLSWGTDTQYF.

This chain uses TRBV4-1 with TRBJ1-4; TRBD1 aligns across 10 bases. The CDR3 runs 16 residues. Per germline, CDR1 MGHRA and CDR2 YSYEKL. Trimming cost V 0 bases and J 6 bases; bases outside gene matches: 4. CDR3 residues: CASSQDGTGVYEKLFF. DNA of the CDR3: TGCGCCAGCAGCCAAGACGGGACAGGGGTTTATGAAAAACTGTTTTTT.

The V call is TRBV2, the J call TRBJ2-4; weak D call: TRBD2 (6 bases). Trimming removed 6 bases from V and 3 bases from J, with 15 bases in between. CDR1 is SNHLY and CDR2 is FYNNEI in the germline V gene. The length of the CDR3 is 15 residues. CDR3 protein: CASRWGVLDKNIQYF. CDR3 bases: TGTGCCAGCAGATGGGGGGTTTTGGACAAAAACATTCAGTACTTC.

The chain couples TRBV3-1 (or the pseudogene TRBV3-2) to TRBJ2-3, with 8 bases matching TRBD2. The CDR3 sequence is 14 residues long. V lost 6 bases and J lost 0; bases outside the gene matches: 2. Germline V CDR1 and CDR2: LGHDT, YNNKEL (reference sequence). CDR3 protein: CASRASGSTDTQYF. Here the CDR3 DNA reads TGTGCCAGCAGGGCTAGCGGGAGCACAGATACGCAGTATTTT.

The chain has TRBV5-6 and TRBJ1-4, with 8 bases fitting TRBD1. V trimming: 2 bases; J trimming: 1 base; junction bases outside the gene matches: 7. The CDR3 runs 17 residues. CDR1 and CDR2 (germline): SGHDT, YYEEEE. The CDR3 nucleotides are TGTGCCAGCAGCTTCCAGGGGGCGCTCGGAACTAATGAAAAACTGTTTTTT. Amino acid sequence: CASSFQGALGTNEKLFF.

The chain is built from TRBV6-2 or TRBV6-3 and TRBJ1-5; the D gene is possibly TRBD1 (5 bases). V was cut by 5 bases and J by 4 bases, with 9 bases left in between. This CDR3 contains 13 residues. CDR1 and CDR2 (germline): MNHEY, SVGEGT. The CDR3: CASSPRVNQPQHF. The CDR3 bases are TGTGCCAGCAGTCCCAGGGTAAATCAGCCCCAGCATTTT.

This chain connects TRBV23-1 to TRBJ1-5, with a tentative D call TRBD1 (5 bases). TRBV23-1 is an ORF, with its function uncertain. The CDR3 is 14 amino acids. Trimming took off 0 bases at V and 4 bases at J, with 7 bases between the two ends. CDR3 protein: CASSQSGQNQPQHF. Written as DNA, the CDR3 is TGCGCCAGCAGTCAATCGGGGCAGAATCAGCCCCAGCATTTT.

This clone was recorded a few times. V usage is TRBV6-5 and J usage is TRBJ1-2, with unresolved D. Trimming shortened V by 5 bases and J by 4 bases, and 14 bases separated the two germline ends. Germline CDR1 and CDR2: MNHEY and SVGAGI. There are 14 residues in the CDR3. CDR3 nucleotide sequence: TGTGCCAGCAGTCCCCGGCAGGTGTTCTATGGCTACACCTTC. It codes for CASSPRQVFYGYTF.

This clone was observed once. V is TRBV20-1 and J is TRBJ2-3, with a possible D match to TRBD2 (7 bases). The CDR3 length is 18 residues. V lost 3 bases, J lost 5 bases, and 27 bases lay in between. Germline CDR1 is DFQATT and CDR2 is SNEGSKA (reference sequence). The CDR3 here is CSASYLTGGLRHGDTQYF. DNA of the CDR3: TGCAGTGCTAGTTATTTAACGGGGGGCCTTCGTCATGGAGATACGCAGTATTTT.

This clone was picked up one time. This rearrangement joins TRBV5-1 to TRBJ2-1, with TRBD2 matching 11 bases. This CDR3 contains 14 residues. Germline CDR1 reads SGHRS; CDR2 reads YFSETQ. The ends lost 7 bases at V and 4 bases at J; junction bases unmatched: 4. The DNA of the CDR3 is TGCGCCAGCTCGGGACTAGCGGATTACAATGAGCAGTTCTTC. It translates to CASSGLADYNEQFF.